A single sample is the source of the 11 T cell receptor beta chains below, sequenced in a study of T cells in Graves' hyperthyroidism and ophthalmopathy. TCR beta CDR3 regions were amplified from RNA. Initially, a first-round RT-PCR of the TCR CDR3 employed the HTBI primer set. MiXCR, run by TCRdb on the multiplex PCR reads, gives a single entry per CDR3 protein. This sample yields some 700,000 distinct CDR3 sequences, of which around 15% are seen a single time; less than 20% belongs to the top ten. Sequences were obtained from blood. The receptors shown here come from a man aged 45-65 years with Graves' hyperthyroidism.

Of note for this clonotype: Since a much larger clone is just one base distant, this may be a read error. The gene calls are TRBV7-8 and TRBJ2-5; D is perhaps TRBD2 (5 bases). Germline values: CDR1 SGHVS, CDR2 FQNEAQ. This CDR3 region has 16 residues. The CDR3 sequence: CANSLVRASPTETQYF. The CDR3 DNA reads TGTGCCAACAGCTTAGTAAGGGCTAGCCCTACAGAGACCCAGTACTTC.

In this sample, this clonotype turned up many times. The chain combines TRBV28 with TRBJ2-7; 7 positions match TRBD2. The CDR3 is 16 residues long. J lost 5 bases, V lost 5 bases, and 15 bases had no gene match. The germline gives CDR1 MDHEN, CDR2 SYDVKM. The chain's CDR3 is CASSRERSGLLHEQYF. In nucleotides, the CDR3 is TGTGCCAGCAGTCGCGAGCGTAGCGGGTTGTTACACGAGCAGTACTTC.

The chain employs TRBV6-2 or TRBV6-3 and TRBJ1-1; a weak D match, TRBD1 (6 bases). Germline loops: CDR1 MNHEY, CDR2 SVGEGT. The CDR3 is 15 residues long. V dropped 6 bases and J dropped 1 base, with 15 bases sitting between them. The CDR3 DNA sequence: TGTGCCAGCAGCTTCAACAGGGATCGGAACACTGAAGCTTTCTTT. Protein: CASSFNRDRNTEAFF.

Notes on this clonotype: A much larger clone lies a single base off, so this may be a read error. The chain carries TRBV7-3 and TRBJ2-1, with TRBD2 matching over 9 bases. Germline trimming cut 5 bases from V and 5 bases from J; bases unmatched to any gene: 4. This CDR3 contains 14 residues. Germline assignment: CDR1 SGHTA and CDR2 FQGTGA. CDR3 coding DNA: TGTGCCAGCAGCGCCGGGACTAGCAACAATGAGCAGTTCTTC. Amino acid sequence: CASSAGTSNNEQFF.

This clonotype was detected ten times or more. The chain joins TRBV5-1 to TRBJ2-7; D ambiguous. Germline-derived CDR1 and CDR2 are SGHRS and YFSETQ. The CDR3 consists of 15 residues. Trimming removed 4 bases from V and 0 bases from J, with 14 bases in between. This CDR3 is CASSRGPESSYEQYF. CDR3 coding DNA: TGCGCCAGCAGCCGAGGACCGGAAAGCTCCTACGAGCAGTACTTC.

Many counts were recorded for this clonotype. V usage is TRBV7-3 and J usage is TRBJ2-5; D is uncertain. V was shortened by 5 bases and J by 5 bases, with 12 bases between the two germline ends. This CDR3 has 13 residues. Per germline, CDR1 SGHTA and CDR2 FQGTGA. CDR3 bases: TGTGCCAGCAGCCCACCTCAATCCGAGACCCAGTACTTC. This gives the protein CASSPPQSETQYF.

This clonotype was counted ten times or more. V is TRBV7-2 and J is TRBJ1-5; D gene unclear. The germline CDR1 and CDR2 sequences are SGHTA and FQGNSA. This CDR3 is 16 amino acids long. Between the trimmed V and J ends, which lost 1 base and 0 bases, there was a span of 10 bases. This CDR3 is CASSLVPGDSNQPQHF. CDR3 sequence (DNA): TGTGCCAGCAGCTTAGTCCCAGGAGATAGCAATCAGCCCCAGCATTTT. Combining the CDR3 with reference TRBV7-2 and TRBJ1-5 gives the whole variable domain GAGVSQSPSNKVTEKGKDVELRCDPISGHTALYWYRQSLGQGLEFLIYFQGNSAPDKSGLPSDRFSAERTGGSVSTLTIQRTQQEDSAVYLCASSLVPGDSNQPQHFGDGTRLSIL.

The table lists this clonotype with a few counts. The chain has TRBV4-1 and TRBJ2-7, with 11 bases that match TRBD2. The CDR3 extends over 15 amino acids. V gave up 3 bases and J gave up 7 bases; unmatched junction bases: 8. Germline-derived CDR1 and CDR2 are MGHRA and YSYEKL. CDR3 protein: CASSHLIAGGFEQYF. Written as DNA, the CDR3 is TGCGCCAGCAGCCATTTAATAGCGGGAGGGTTTGAGCAGTACTTC.

This clonotype was observed many times. The chain carries TRBV19 and TRBJ2-1, with a weak D call TRBD1 (6 bases). The germline CDR1 and CDR2 sequences are LNHDA and SQIVND (reference sequence). Trimming stripped 4 bases from V and 3 bases from J, with 19 bases between. The CDR3 is 17 amino acids. The CDR3 here is CASSTNRGQGRYNEQFF. The CDR3 DNA sequence: TGTGCCAGTAGTACAAATAGAGGGCAGGGGCGCTACAATGAGCAGTTCTTC.

This chain joins TRBV7-6 and TRBJ1-2, with D possibly TRBD1 on 5 matching bases. The CDR3 covers 16 residues. Germline V lookup: CDR1 SGHVS, CDR2 FNYEAQ. Deletions cut 3 bases from V and 0 bases from J, with 14 bases between. CDR3 protein: CASSLIQGSSNYGYTF. The CDR3 DNA is TGTGCCAGCAGCTTGATTCAGGGTAGTTCTAACTATGGCTACACCTTC.

A note on this clonotype: This clone may be a read error of a much larger clone one base away. The chain couples TRBV7-3 to TRBJ2-3; maybe TRBD2 (5 bases). This CDR3 is built from 15 residues. The germline V and J ends were trimmed by 2 bases and 1 base, with 10 bases remaining between them. Germline CDR1 SGHTA, CDR2 FQGTGA. CDR3 DNA: TGTGCCAGCAGCTTACTAGGAGCGGGCACAGATACGCAGTATTTT. Encoded protein: CASSLLGAGTDTQYF.